A few counts support the clone carrying this T cell receptor (beta chain). Here immunoSEQ multiplex PCR was the method, and the copy in TCRdb shows in-frame clones only, minus some. The sample has tens of thousands of clones, around 78% seen once. This sample is part of a study of radiotherapy plus CTLA-4 blockade in lung cancer. The V gene's germline CDR1 is SQVTM and CDR2 ANQGSEA. The CDR3 is made up of 11 amino acids. V lost 5 bases and J lost 3, with 4 bases in between. This chain uses TRBV29-1 with TRBJ1-4; D is ambiguous. The source is a human donor with non-small cell lung cancer who had a partial response to radiotherapy plus ipilimumab. Some clones in this sample may be carry-over from other donors' samples. The material was peripheral blood, obtained from a patient treated with radiotherapy plus ipilimumab. The CDR3 bases are TGCAGCGTTTCGTCTAATGAAAAACTGTTTTTT. Amino acids: CSVSSNEKLFF.